This TCR beta chain was profiled in a study of molecular identifiers for immune sequencing clone quantification. Regarding the study as a whole: Among about a million naive cells, spiked Jurkat TCR RNA from a single cell was reportedly detectable.

About this clonotype: Its antigen is currently unknown.

The CDR3 has 15 amino acids. Germline V gives CDR1 GTSNPN, CDR2 SVGIG (reference sequence). V was pared by 3 bases and J by 12 bases, with 15 bases of the junction left unmatched. TCRdb fed the PCR reads into MiXCR, producing one record per CDR3 protein. This table holds about 320,000 distinct CDR3 sequences, roughly 23% found once. The sample consisted of naive CD8+ T cells from blood, with Jurkat cell RNA spiked in. Subset reported: FACS-sorted CD8+CD4-CCR7+CD45RA+ naive T cells. The TCR comes from a human donor in good health. Some libraries in this study had Jurkat cell RNA spiked in. This chain joins TRBV30 and TRBJ2-1; 9 bases are a match to TRBD2. For the CDR3, the DNA is TGTGCCTGGAGCGACTATAGCGGGAGTATGGCTGGGCAGTTCTTC. Amino acids: CAWSDYSGSMAGQFF.